This record looks at one TCR beta chain sequence and its context. The antigen remains undetermined. CDR1 is SGHRS and CDR2 is YFSETQ in the germline V gene. V gave up 4 bases and J gave up 5 bases; unmatched junction bases: 6. CDR3 length equals 15 residues. These data are taken from a study of shared clonotypes between healthy human individuals. Findings of the study overall: Donor clonotype sharing was expected to depend on sequencing depth. On the whole, naive subsets had larger estimated richness than memory subsets had.

Produced via immunoSEQ multiplex PCR; TCRdb's table is partial and in-frame only. Among roughly 1 million clones listed, 78% were seen once. Recent vaccinations or acute infections were absent in the healthy HIV-negative adult donors. A CD45RA+ naive subset and a CD45RA-negative memory subset were split from CD4+ cells. The TCR originated in a man aged 18 to 35 in good health. Some clones in this sample may be carry-over from other donors' samples. Specimen: memory CD4+ T cells from PBMCs. Documented subset: CD45RA-negative fraction. The gene calls are TRBV5-1 and TRBJ2-5; 12 bases fit TRBD1. The CDR3 bases are TGCGCCAGCAGCGGGGGACAGGGGGCTAGGGAGACCCAGTACTTC. This sequence encodes CASSGGQGARETQYF.